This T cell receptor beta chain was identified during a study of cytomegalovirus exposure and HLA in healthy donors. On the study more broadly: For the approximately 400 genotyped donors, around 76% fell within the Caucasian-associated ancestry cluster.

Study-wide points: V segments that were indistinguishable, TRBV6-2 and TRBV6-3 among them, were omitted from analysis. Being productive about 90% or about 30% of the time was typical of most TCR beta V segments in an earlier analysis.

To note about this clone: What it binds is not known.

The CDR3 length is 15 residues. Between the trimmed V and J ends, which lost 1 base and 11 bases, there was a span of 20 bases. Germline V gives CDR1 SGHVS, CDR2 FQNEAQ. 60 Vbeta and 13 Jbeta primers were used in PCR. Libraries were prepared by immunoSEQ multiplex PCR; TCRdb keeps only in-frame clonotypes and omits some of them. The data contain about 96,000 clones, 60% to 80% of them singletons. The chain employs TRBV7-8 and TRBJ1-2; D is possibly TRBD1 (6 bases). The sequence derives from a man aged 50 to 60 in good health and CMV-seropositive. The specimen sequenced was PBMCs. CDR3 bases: TGTGCCAGCAGCTTAGGGGGGACCGACGTTAGGGGGTACACCTTC. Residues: CASSLGGTDVRGYTF.